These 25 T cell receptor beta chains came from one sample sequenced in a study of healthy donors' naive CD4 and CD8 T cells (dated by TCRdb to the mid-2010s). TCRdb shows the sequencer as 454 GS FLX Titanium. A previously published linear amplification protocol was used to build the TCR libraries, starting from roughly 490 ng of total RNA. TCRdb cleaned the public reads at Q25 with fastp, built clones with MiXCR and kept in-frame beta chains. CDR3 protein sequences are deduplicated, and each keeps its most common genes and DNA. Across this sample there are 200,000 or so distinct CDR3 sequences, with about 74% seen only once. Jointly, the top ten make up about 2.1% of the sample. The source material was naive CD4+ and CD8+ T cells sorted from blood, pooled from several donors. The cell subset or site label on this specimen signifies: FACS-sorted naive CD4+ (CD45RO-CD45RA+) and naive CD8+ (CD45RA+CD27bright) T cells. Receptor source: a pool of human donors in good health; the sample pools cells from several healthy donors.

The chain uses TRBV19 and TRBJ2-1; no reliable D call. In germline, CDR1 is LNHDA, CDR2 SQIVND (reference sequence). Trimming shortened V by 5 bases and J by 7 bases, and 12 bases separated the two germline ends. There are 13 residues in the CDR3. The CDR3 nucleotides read TGTGCCAGTAGTTCCGGTCGGGCGAATGAGCAGTTCTTC. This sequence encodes CASSSGRANEQFF.

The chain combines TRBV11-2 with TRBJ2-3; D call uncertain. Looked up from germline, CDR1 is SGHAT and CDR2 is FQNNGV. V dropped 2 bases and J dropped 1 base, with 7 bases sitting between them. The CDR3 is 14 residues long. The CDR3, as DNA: TGTGCCAGCAGCTTAAATGGGGGCACAGATACGCAGTATTTT. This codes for CASSLNGGTDTQYF.

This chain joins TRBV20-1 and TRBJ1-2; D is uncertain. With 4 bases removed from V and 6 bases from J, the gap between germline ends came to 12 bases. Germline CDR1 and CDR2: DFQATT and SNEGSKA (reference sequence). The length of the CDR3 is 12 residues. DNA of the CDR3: TGCAGTGCTAACCCGGAGTGGAATGGCTACACCTTC. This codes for CSANPEWNGYTF.

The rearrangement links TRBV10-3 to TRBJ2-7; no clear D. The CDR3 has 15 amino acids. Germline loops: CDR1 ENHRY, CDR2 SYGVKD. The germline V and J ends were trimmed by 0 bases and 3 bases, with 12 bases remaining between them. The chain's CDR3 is CAISESQVSGYEQYF. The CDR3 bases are TGTGCCATCAGTGAGTCGCAGGTATCGGGCTACGAGCAGTACTTC.

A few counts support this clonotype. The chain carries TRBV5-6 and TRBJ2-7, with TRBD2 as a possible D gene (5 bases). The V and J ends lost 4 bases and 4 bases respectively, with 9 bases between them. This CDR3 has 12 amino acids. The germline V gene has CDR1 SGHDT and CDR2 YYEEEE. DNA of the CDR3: TGTGCCAGCAGCCTGAGGGTGTACGAGCAGTACTTC. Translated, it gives CASSLRVYEQYF.

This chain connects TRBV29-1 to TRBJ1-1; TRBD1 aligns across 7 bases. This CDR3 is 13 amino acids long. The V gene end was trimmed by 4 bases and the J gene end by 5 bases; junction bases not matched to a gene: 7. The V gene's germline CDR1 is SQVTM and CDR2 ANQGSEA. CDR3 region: CSVVGTAFTEAFF. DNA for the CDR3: TGCAGCGTTGTTGGGACAGCCTTTACTGAAGCTTTCTTT.

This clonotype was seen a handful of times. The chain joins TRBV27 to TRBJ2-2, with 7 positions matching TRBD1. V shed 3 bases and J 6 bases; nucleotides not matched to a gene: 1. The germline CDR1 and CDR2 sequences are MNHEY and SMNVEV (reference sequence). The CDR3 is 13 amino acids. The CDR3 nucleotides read TGTGCCAGCAGTTTGCAGGGGGCCGGGGAGCTGTTTTTT. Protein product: CASSLQGAGELFF.

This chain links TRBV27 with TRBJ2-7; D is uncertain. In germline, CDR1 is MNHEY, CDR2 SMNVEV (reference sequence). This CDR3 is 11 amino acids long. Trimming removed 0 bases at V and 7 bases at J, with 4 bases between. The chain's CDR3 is CASSLSGEQYF. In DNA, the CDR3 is TGTGCCAGCAGTTTATCGGGTGAGCAGTACTTC.

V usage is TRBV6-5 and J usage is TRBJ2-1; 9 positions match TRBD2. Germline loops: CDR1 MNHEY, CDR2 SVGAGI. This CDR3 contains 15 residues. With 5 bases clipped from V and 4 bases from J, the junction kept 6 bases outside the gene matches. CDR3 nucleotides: TGTGCCAGCAGTGATAGCGGGGGCCCTTACAATGAGCAGTTCTTC. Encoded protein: CASSDSGGPYNEQFF.

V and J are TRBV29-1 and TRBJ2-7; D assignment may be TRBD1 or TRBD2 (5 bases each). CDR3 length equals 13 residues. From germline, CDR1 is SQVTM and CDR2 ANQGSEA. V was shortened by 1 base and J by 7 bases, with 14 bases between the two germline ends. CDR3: CSVEVTGTREQYF. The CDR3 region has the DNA TGCAGCGTTGAAGTGACGGGGACGAGGGAGCAGTACTTC.

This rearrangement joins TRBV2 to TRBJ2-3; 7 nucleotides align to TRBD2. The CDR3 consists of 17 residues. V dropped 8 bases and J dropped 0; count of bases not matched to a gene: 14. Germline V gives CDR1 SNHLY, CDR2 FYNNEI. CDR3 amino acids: CASGLGMVLASTDTQYF. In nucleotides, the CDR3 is TGTGCCAGCGGACTAGGGATGGTATTGGCTAGCACAGATACGCAGTATTTT. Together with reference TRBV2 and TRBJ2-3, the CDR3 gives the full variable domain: EPEVTQTPSHQVTQMGQEVILRCVPISNHLYFYWYRQILGQKVEFLVSFYNNEISEKSEIFDDQFSVERPDGSNFTLKIRSTKLEDSAMYFCASGLGMVLASTDTQYFGPGTRLTVL.

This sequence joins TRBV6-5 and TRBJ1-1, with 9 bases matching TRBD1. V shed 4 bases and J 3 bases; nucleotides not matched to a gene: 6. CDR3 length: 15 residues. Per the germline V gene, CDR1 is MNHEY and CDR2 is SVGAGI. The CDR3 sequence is CASSSPGQGDTEAFF. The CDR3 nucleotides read TGTGCCAGCAGTTCACCGGGACAGGGAGACACTGAAGCTTTCTTT.

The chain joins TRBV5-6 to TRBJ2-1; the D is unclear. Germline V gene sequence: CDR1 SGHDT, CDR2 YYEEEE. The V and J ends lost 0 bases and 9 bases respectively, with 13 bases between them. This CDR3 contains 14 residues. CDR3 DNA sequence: TGTGCCAGCAGCTTGGGACTTCGTGGGTCTGAGCAGTTCTTC. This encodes CASSLGLRGSEQFF.

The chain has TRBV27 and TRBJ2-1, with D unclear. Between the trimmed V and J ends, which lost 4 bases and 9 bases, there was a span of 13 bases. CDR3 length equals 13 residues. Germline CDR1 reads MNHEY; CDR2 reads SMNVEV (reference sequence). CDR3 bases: TGTGCCAGCAGTTCTTTTCCCTCCGGTGAGCAGTTCTTC. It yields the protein CASSSFPSGEQFF.

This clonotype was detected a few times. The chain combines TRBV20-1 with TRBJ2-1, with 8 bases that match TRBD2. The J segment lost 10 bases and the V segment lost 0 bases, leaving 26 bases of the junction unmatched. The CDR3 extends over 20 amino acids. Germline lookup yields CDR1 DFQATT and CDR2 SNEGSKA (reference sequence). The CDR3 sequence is CSARDGMWRGGGIERQEQFF. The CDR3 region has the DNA TGCAGTGCTAGAGATGGAATGTGGCGCGGCGGGGGGATAGAAAGGCAAGAGCAGTTCTTC.

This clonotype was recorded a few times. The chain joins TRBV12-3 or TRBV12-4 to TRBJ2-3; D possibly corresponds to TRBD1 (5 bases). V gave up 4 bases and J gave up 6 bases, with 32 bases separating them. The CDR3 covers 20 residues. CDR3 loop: CASSSHLVSGAGRSSDTQYF. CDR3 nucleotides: TGTGCCAGCAGTTCCCACCTAGTGAGTGGGGCAGGGCGAAGTTCTGATACGCAGTATTTT.

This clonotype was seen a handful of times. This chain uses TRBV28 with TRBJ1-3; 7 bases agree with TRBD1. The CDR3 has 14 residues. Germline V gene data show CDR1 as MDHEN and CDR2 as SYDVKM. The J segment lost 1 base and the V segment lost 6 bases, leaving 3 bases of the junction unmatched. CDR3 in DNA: TGTGCCAGCAGGCTCAGGGGGTCTGGAAACACCATATATTTT. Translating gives CASRLRGSGNTIYF.

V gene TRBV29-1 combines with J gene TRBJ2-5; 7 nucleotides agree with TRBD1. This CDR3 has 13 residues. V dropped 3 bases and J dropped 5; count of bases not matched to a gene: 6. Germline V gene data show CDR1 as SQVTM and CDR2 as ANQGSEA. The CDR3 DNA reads TGCAGCGTTGAGACAGGGCTGAGGGAGACCCAGTACTTC. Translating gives CSVETGLRETQYF.

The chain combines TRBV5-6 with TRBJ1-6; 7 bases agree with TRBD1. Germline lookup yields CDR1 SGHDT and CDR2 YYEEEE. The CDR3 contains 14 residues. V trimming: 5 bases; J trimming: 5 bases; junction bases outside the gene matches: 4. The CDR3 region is CASRYRGNNSPLHF. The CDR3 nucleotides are TGTGCCAGCAGATACAGGGGCAATAATTCACCCCTCCACTTT.

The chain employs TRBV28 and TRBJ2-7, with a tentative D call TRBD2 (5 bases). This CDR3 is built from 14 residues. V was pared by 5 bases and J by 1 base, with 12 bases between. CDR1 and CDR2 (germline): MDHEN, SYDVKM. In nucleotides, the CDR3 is TGTGCCAGCAGTAGGCCAGGCGGGTCCTACGAGCAGTACGTC. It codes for CASSRPGGSYEQYV.

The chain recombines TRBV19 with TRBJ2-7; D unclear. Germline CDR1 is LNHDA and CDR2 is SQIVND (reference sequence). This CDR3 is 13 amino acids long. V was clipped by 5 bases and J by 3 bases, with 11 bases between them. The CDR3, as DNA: TGTGCCAGTAGTGTTACAGTATTCTACGAGCAGTACTTC. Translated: CASSVTVFYEQYF. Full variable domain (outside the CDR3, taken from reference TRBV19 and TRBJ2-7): DGGITQSPKYLFRKEGQNVTLSCEQNLNHDAMYWYRQDPGQGLRLIYYSQIVNDFQKGDIAEGYSVSREKKESFPLTVTSAQKNPTAFYLCASSVTVFYEQYFGPGTRLTVT.

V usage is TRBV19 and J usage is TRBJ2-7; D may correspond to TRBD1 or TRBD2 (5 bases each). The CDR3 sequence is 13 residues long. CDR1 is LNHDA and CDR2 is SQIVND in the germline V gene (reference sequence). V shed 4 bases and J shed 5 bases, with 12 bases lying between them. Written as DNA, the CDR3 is TGTGCCAGTAGTAGAGGGACGGGAAACGAGCAGTACTTC. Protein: CASSRGTGNEQYF.

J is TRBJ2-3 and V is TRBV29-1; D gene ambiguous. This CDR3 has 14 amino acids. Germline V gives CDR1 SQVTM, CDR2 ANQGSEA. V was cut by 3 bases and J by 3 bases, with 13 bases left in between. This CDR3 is CSVEPERATDTQYF. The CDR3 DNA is TGCAGCGTTGAGCCCGAACGGGCGACAGATACGCAGTATTTT.

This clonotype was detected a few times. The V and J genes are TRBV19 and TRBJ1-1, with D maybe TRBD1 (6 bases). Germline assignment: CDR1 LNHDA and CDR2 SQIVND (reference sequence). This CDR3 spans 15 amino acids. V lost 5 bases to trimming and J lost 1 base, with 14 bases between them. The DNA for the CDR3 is TGTGCCAGTAGTCCTCCGGACAGAGCGAACACTGAAGCTTTCTTT. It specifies CASSPPDRANTEAFF.

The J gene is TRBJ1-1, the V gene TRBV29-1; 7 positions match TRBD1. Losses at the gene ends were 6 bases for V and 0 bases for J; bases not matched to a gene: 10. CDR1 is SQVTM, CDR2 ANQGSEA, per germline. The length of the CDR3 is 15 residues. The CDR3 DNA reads TGCAGCGTCACACCACAGGGGTTAATGAACACTGAAGCTTTCTTT. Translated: CSVTPQGLMNTEAFF.